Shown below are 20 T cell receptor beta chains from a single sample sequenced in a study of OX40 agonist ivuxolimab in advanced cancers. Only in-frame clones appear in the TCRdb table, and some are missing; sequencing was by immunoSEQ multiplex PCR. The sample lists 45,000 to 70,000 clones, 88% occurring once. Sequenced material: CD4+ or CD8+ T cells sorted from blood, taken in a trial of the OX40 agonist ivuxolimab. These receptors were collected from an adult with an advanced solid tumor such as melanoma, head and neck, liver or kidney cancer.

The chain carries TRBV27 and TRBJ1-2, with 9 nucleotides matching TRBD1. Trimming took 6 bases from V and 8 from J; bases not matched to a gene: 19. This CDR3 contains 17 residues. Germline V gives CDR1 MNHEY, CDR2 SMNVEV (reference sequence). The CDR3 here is CASRGTGTGLSAWGYTF. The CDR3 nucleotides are TGTGCCAGCAGGGGAACCGGGACAGGGCTTTCGGCGTGGGGCTACACCTTC.

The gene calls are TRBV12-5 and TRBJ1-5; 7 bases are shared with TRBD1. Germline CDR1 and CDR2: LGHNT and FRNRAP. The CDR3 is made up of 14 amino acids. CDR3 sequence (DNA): TGTCCAAGGGACCGGACAGGTAGCAATCAGCCCCAGCATTTT. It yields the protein CPRDRTGSNQPQHF.

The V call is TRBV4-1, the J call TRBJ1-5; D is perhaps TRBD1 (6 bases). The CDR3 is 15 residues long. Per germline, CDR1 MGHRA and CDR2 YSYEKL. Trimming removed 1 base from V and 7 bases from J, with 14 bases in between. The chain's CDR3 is CASSQAGGGRQPQHF. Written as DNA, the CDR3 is TGCGCCAGCAGCCAAGCCGGGGGGGGGCGACAGCCCCAGCATTTT.

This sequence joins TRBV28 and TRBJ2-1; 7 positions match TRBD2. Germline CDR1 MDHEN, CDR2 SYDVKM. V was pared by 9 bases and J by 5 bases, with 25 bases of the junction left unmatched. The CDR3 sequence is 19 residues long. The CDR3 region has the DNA TGTGCCAGTCTACGAAAACCGGGACTATCAAGGGGTTCCCACAATGAGCAGTTCTTC. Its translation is CASLRKPGLSRGSHNEQFF. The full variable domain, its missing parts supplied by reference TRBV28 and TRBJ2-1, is DVKVTQSSRYLVKRTGEKVFLECVQDMDHENMFWYRQDPGLGLRLIYFSYDVKMKEKGDIPEGYSVSREKKERFSLILESASTNQTSMYLCASLRKPGLSRGSHNEQFFGPGTRLTVL.

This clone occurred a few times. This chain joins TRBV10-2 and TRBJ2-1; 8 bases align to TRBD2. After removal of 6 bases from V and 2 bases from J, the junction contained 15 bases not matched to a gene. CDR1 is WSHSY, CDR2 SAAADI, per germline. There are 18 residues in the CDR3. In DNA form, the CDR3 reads TGCGCCAGCAGGAGAAGCTTGTCGGGAGGGACACCCTACAATGAGCAGTTCTTC. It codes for CASRRSLSGGTPYNEQFF.

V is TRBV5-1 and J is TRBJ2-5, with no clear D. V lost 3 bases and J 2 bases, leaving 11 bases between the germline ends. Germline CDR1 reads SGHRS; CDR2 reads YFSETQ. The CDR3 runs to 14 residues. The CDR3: CASSSGRIQETQYF. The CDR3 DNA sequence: TGCGCCAGCAGCTCTGGACGGATTCAAGAGACCCAGTACTTC.

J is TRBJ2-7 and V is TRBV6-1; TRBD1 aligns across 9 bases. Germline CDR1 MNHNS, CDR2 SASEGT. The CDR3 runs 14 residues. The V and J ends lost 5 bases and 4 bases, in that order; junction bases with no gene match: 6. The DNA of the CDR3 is TGTGCCAGCAGTTGGGACAGGGAGGGGTACGAGCAGTACTTC. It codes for CASSWDREGYEQYF.

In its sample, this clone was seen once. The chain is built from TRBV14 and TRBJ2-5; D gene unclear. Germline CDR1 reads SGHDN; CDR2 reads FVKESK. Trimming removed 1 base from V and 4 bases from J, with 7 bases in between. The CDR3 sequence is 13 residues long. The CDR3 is CASSQGRGETQYF. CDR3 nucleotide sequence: TGTGCCAGCAGCCAAGGGCGAGGAGAGACCCAGTACTTC.

Here the CDR3 reads CASSIDLSGTNTGELFF. DNA of the CDR3: TGTGCCAGTAGTATAGATCTCAGCGGAACGAACACCGGGGAGCTGTTTTTT. V and J are TRBV19 and TRBJ2-2; D possibly corresponds to TRBD2 (5 bases). The CDR3 has 17 amino acids. The V gene's germline CDR1 is LNHDA and CDR2 SQIVND (reference sequence). Trimming pared 0 bases from V and 0 bases from J, leaving 11 bases between.

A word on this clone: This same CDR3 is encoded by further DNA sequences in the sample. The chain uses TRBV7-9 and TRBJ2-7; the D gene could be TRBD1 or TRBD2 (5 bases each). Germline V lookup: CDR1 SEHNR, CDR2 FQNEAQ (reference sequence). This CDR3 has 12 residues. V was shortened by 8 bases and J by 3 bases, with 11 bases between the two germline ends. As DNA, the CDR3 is TGTGCCAGCGGGGACGGTAGCTACGAGCAGTACTTC. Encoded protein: CASGDGSYEQYF.

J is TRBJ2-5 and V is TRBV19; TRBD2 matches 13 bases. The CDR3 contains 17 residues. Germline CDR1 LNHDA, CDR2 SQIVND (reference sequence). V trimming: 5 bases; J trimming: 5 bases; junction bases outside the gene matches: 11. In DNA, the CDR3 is TGTGCCAGTAGTGGGACAGGGCGGACTAGCGGGAGCGAGACCCAGTACTTC. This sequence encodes CASSGTGRTSGSETQYF.

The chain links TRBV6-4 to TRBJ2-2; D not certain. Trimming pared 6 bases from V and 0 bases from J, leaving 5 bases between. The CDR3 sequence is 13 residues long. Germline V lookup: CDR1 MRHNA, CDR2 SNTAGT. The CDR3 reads CASRQPNTGELFF. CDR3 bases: TGTGCCAGCAGACAACCGAACACCGGGGAGCTGTTTTTT.

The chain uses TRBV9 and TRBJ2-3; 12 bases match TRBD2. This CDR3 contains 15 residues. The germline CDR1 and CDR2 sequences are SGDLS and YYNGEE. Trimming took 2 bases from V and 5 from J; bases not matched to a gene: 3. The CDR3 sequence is CASSVSGLAGDTQYF. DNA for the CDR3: TGTGCCAGCAGCGTCTCGGGACTAGCGGGAGATACGCAGTATTTT.

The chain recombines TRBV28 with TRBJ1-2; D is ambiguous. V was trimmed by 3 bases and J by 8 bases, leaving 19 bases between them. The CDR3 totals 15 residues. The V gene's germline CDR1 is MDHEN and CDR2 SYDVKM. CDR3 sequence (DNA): TGTGCCAGCAGTTTCGTGGCCACCCAGGATGGGGGCTACACCTTC. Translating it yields CASSFVATQDGGYTF.

This CDR3 is CASSSFGTTKPYEQYF. The CDR3 DNA reads TGTGCCAGCAGCTCTTTCGGGACTACCAAACCTTACGAGCAGTACTTC. This chain uses TRBV28 with TRBJ2-7, with TRBD2 matching over 7 bases. CDR1 is MDHEN, CDR2 SYDVKM, per germline. The CDR3 has 16 amino acids. The V segment lost 6 bases and the J segment 4 bases; nucleotides outside the gene matches: 15.

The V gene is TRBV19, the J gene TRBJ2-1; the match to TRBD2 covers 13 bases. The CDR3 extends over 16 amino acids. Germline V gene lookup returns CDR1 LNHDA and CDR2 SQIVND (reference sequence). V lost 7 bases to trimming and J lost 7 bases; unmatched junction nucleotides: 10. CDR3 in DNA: TGTGCCAGTACCCTCTTTGGGACTAGCGGGACGAATGAGCAGTTCTTC. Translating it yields CASTLFGTSGTNEQFF.

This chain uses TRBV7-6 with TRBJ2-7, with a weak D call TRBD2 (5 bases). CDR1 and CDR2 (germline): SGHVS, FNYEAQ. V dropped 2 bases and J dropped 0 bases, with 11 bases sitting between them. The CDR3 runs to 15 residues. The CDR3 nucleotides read TGTGCCAGCAGCTTATCCGGGATAGGCTCCTACGAGCAGTACTTC. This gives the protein CASSLSGIGSYEQYF.

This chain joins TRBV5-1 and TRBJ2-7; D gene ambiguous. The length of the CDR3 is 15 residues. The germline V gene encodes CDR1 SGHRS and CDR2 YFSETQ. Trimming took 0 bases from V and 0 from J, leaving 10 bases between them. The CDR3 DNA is TGCGCCAGCAGCTTGGACGGTATGAACTCCTACGAGCAGTACTTC. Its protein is CASSLDGMNSYEQYF.

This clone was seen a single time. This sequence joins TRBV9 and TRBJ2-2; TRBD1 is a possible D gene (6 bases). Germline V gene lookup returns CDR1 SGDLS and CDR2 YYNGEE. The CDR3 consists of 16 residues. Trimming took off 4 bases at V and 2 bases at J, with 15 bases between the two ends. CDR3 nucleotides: TGTGCCAGCAGCCCCCGGGGCAGGGGCAACACCGGGGAGCTGTTTTTT. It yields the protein CASSPRGRGNTGELFF.

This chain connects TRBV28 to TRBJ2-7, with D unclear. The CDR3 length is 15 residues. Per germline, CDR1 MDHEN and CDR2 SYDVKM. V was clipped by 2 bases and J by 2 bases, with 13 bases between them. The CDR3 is CASSLGSVRTYEQYF. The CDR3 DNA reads TGTGCCAGCAGTTTAGGTTCCGTCAGGACCTACGAGCAGTACTTC.